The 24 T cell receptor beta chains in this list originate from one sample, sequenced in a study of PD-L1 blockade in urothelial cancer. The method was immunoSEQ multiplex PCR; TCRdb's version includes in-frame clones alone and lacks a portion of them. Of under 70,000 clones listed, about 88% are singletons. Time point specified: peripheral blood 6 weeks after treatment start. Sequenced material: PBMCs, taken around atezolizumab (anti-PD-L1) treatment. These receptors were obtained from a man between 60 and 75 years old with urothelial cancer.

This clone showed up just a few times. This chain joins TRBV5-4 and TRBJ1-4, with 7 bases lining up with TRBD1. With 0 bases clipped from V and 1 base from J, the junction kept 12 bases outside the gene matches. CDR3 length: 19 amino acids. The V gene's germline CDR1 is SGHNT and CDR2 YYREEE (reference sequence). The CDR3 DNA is TGTGCCAGCAGCTTGGGGGGTAGGACAGGCCGTGGAACTAATGAAAAACTGTTTTTT. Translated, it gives CASSLGGRTGRGTNEKLFF.

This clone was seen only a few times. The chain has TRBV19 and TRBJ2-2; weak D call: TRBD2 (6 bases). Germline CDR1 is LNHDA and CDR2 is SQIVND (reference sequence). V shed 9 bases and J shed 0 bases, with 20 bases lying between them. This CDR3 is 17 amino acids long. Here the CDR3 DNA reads TGTGCCAGCCGTTCGTGGCAGGCGGGGTCGAACACCGGGGAGCTGTTTTTT. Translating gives CASRSWQAGSNTGELFF.

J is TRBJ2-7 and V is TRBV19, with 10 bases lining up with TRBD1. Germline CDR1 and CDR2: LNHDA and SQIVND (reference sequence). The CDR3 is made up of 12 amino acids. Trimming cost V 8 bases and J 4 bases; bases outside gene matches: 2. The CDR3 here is CASGDRGYEQYF. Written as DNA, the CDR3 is TGTGCCAGTGGGGACAGGGGTTACGAGCAGTACTTC.

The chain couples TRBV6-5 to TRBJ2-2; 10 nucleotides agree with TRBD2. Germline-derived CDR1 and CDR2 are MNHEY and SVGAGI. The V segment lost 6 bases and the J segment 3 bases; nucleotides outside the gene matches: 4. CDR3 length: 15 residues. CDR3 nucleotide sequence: TGTGCCAGCAGAGGAGCGGGAGGGCACACCGGGGAGCTGTTTTTT. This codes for CASRGAGGHTGELFF.

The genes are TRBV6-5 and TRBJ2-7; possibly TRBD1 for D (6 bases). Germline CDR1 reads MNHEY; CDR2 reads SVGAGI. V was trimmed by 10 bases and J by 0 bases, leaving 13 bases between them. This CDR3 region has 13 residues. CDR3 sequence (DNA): TGTGCCACAAACAGGGCGAGCTCCTACGAGCAGTACTTC. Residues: CATNRASSYEQYF.

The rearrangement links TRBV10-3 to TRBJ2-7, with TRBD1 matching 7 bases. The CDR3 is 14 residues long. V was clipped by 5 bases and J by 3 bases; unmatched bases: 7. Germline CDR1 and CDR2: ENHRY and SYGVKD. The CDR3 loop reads CAISPTGQNYEQYF. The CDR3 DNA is TGTGCCATCAGTCCAACGGGACAGAACTACGAGCAGTACTTC.

This CDR3 reads CASKLNSNQPQHF. The CDR3 coding sequence is TGTGCCAGTAAACTCAATAGCAATCAGCCCCAGCATTTT. The rearrangement uses TRBV27 and TRBJ1-5; D gene ambiguous. V was pared by 9 bases and J by 0 bases, with 9 bases between. The CDR3 has 13 residues. CDR1 and CDR2 (germline): MNHEY, SMNVEV (reference sequence).

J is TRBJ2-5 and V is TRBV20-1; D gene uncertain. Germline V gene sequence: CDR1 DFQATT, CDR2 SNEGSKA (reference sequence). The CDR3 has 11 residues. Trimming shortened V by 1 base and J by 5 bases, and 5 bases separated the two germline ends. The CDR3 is CSARVGETQYF. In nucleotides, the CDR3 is TGCAGTGCTAGAGTCGGTGAGACCCAGTACTTC.

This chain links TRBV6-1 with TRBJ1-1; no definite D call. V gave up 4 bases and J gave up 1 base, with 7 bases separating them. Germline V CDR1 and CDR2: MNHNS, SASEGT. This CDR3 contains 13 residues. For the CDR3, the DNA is TGTGCCAGCAGTGCCTTCAGGAACACTGAAGCTTTCTTT. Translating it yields CASSAFRNTEAFF.

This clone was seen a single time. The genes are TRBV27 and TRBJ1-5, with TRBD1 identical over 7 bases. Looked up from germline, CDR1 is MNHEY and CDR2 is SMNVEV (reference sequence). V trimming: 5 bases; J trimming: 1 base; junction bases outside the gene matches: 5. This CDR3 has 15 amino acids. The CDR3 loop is CASSPRGQSNQPQHF. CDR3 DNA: TGTGCCAGCAGTCCGAGGGGGCAAAGCAATCAGCCCCAGCATTTT.

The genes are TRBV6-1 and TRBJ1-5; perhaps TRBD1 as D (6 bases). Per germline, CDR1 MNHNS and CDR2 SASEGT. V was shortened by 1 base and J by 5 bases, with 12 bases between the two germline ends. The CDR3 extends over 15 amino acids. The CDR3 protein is CASSEGTGWYQPQHF. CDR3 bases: TGTGCCAGCAGTGAAGGAACAGGGTGGTATCAGCCCCAGCATTTT.

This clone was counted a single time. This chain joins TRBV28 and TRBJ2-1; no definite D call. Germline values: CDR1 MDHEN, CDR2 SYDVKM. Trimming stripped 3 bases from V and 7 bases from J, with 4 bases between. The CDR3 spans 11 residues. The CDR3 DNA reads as TGTGCCAGCAGTTTTCGGAATGAGCAGTTCTTC. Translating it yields CASSFRNEQFF.

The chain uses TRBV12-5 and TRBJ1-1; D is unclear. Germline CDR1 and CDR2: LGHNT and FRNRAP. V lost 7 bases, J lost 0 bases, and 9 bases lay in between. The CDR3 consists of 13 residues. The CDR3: CASVGYLNTEAFF. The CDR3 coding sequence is TGTGCTAGTGTGGGCTACTTGAACACTGAAGCTTTCTTT.

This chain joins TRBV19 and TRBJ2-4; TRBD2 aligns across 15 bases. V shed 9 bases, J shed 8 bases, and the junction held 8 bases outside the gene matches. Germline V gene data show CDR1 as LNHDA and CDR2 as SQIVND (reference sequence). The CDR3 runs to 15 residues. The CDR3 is CASATGLAGGDIQYF. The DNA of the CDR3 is TGTGCCAGCGCGACGGGACTAGCGGGAGGAGACATTCAGTACTTC.

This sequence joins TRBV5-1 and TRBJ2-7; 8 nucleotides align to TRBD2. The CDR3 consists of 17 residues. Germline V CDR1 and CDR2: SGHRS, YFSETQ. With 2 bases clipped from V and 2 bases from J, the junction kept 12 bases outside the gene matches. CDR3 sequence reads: CASSFGLALHQAYEQYF. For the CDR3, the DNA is TGCGCCAGCAGCTTTGGACTAGCATTGCACCAAGCCTACGAGCAGTACTTC.

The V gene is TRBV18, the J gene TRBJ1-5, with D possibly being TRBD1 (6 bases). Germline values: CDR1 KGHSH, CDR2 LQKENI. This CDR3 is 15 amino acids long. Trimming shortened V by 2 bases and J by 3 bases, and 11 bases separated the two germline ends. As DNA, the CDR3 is TGTGCCAGCTCACCAAATGGACAGAACAATCAGCCCCAGCATTTT. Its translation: CASSPNGQNNQPQHF.

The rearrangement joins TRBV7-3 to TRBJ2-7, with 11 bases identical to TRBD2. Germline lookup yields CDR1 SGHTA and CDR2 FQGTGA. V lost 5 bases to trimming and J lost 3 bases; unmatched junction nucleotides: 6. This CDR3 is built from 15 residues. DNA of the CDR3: TGTGCCAGCAGCCCCGCGGGGACTAGCGGCTACGAGCAGTACTTC. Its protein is CASSPAGTSGYEQYF.

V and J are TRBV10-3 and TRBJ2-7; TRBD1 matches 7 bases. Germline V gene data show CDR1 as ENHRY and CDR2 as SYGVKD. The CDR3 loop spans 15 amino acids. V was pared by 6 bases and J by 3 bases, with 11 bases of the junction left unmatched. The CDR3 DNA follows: TGTGCCATCAGGGGGACGACAGGGTTAAACTACGAGCAGTACTTC. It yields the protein CAIRGTTGLNYEQYF.

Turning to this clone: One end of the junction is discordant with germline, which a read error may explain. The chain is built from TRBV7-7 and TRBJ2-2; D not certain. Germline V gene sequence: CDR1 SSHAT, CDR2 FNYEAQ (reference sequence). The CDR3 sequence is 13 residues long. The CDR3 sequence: CASSSFPAGELFF. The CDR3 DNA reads TGTGCTAGCAGCTCCTTTCCCGCCGGGGAGCTGTTTTTT.

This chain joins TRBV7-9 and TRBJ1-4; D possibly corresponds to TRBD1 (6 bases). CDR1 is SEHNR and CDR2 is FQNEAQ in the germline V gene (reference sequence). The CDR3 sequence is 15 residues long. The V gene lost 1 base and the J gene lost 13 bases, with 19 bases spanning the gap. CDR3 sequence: CASSLEGQIPPGLFF. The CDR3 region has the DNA TGTGCCAGCAGCTTAGAGGGACAAATACCGCCAGGACTGTTTTTT.

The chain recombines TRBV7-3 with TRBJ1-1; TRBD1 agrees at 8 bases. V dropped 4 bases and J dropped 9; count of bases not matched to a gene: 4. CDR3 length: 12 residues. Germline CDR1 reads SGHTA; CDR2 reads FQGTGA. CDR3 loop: CASSSRTGKAFF. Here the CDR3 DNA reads TGTGCCAGCAGCTCCAGGACAGGGAAAGCTTTCTTT.

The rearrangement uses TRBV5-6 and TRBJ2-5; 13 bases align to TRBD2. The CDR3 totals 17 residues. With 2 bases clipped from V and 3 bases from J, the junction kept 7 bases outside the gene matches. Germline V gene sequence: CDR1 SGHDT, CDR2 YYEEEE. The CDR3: CASSLGLAGAREETQYF. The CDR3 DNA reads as TGTGCCAGCAGCTTAGGACTAGCGGGGGCCCGGGAAGAGACCCAGTACTTC.

CDR3 protein: CASSLGQARTEAFF. DNA of the CDR3: TGTGCCAGCAGCTTAGGGCAGGCAAGAACTGAAGCTTTCTTT. This chain links TRBV7-9 with TRBJ1-1; D not resolved. Looked up from germline, CDR1 is SEHNR and CDR2 is FQNEAQ (reference sequence). The CDR3 has 14 residues. Trimming cost V 1 base and J 5 bases, with 11 bases left between them.

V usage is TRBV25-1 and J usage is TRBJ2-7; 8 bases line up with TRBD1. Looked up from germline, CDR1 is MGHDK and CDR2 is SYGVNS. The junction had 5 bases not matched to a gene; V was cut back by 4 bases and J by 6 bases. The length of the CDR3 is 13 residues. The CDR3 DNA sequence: TGTGCCAGCAGTGGGAGGACAGGGCGCGAGCAGTACTTC. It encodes CASSGRTGREQYF.